This entry features one TCR beta chain sequence. Extraction of RNA preceded its reverse transcription into cDNA, which served as the sequencing template. Sequencing used immunoSEQ multiplex PCR; TCRdb keeps in-frame clones, though not all of them. The table includes roughly 190,000 clones, 50% to 60% detected once. This CDR3 spans 13 amino acids. CDR1 MNHNS and CDR2 SASEGT come from the germline V gene. V dropped 6 bases and J dropped 1 base, with 9 bases sitting between them. This sample's treatment: oral pan-JAK inhibitor, 5-10 mg twice daily. The source of the sample is a study of CD8+ T cells in alopecia areata.

This TCR came from a human donor with alopecia areata. The material was CD4+ T cells sorted from blood, obtained at week 4, from a patient treated with tofacitinib. The chain employs TRBV6-1 and TRBJ1-1, with D perhaps matching TRBD1 (6 bases). CDR3 region: CASRPTGNTEAFF. CDR3 nucleotides: TGTGCCAGCAGACCGACAGGGAACACTGAAGCTTTCTTT.